These 6 T cell receptor beta chains were sequenced from one sample in a study of blood T cells in healthy people across ages. The use of a sample-barcoded 5' primer and a J-beta primer mix characterized a second PCR of about 7 to 12 cycles. TCRdb analysed the 5' RACE reads with MiXCR anew, one entry per CDR3 protein. The sample records 550,000 to 750,000 distinct CDR3 sequences, roughly 21% being singletons. The sequenced sample consisted of blood. These receptors were taken from an older man in good health.

The chain recombines TRBV10-2 with TRBJ2-5; D might be TRBD1 (5 bases). The germline gives CDR1 WSHSY, CDR2 SAAADI. V gave up 7 bases and J gave up 4 bases, with 10 bases separating them. The CDR3 consists of 12 residues. DNA of the CDR3: TGCGCCAGCAACCTTAGGGGAGAGACCCAGTACTTC. Its translation: CASNLRGETQYF.

The rearrangement joins TRBV11-2 to TRBJ2-5, with D unresolved. Gene TRBJ2-1 matches the end of the DNA better, so the J call may be wrong. Germline CDR1 SGHAT, CDR2 FQNNGV. The CDR3 contains 14 residues. This CDR3 reads CASSFGQLFDEQFF. The DNA for the CDR3 is TGTGCCAGCAGCTTTGGGCAGCTTTTCGATGAGCAGTTCTTC.

This chain links TRBV6-1 with TRBJ2-1, with 8 bases fitting TRBD1. The CDR3 consists of 13 residues. J was trimmed by 3 bases and V by 11 bases; bases with no gene match: 6. CDR1 MNHNS and CDR2 SASEGT come from the germline V gene. For the CDR3, the DNA is TGTGCCGCACGACAGGGGAACTACAATGAGCAGTTCTTC. It translates to CAARQGNYNEQFF.

This clonotype showed up many times. The rearrangement links TRBV5-1 to TRBJ2-7; D unresolved. CDR1 SGHRS and CDR2 YFSETQ come from the germline V gene. There are 14 residues in the CDR3. V lost 0 bases, J lost 2 bases, and 9 bases lay in between. The CDR3 region is CASSLGHGPYEQYF. CDR3 sequence (DNA): TGCGCCAGCAGCTTGGGACACGGGCCCTACGAGCAGTACTTC. Together with reference TRBV5-1 and TRBJ2-7, the CDR3 gives the full variable domain: KAGVTQTPRYLIKTRGQQVTLSCSPISGHRSVSWYQQTPGQGLQFLFEYFSETQRNKGNFPGRFSGRQFSNSRSEMNVSTLELGDSALYLCASSLGHGPYEQYFGPGTRLTVT.

This chain uses TRBV28 with TRBJ2-5; D not resolved. The germline gives CDR1 MDHEN, CDR2 SYDVKM. Trimming took 3 bases from V and 1 from J, leaving 12 bases between them. This CDR3 is 15 amino acids long. The CDR3 here is CASSFQAPIQETQYF. Written as DNA, the CDR3 is TGTGCCAGCAGTTTCCAAGCCCCCATCCAAGAGACCCAGTACTTC.

This chain uses TRBV20-1 with TRBJ2-1; D is possibly TRBD1 (6 bases). Germline V gives CDR1 DFQATT, CDR2 SNEGSKA (reference sequence). V lost 6 bases and J 10 bases, leaving 28 bases between the germline ends. The CDR3 loop spans 16 amino acids. The CDR3 sequence is CSARRIGGRGEWEQFF. For the CDR3, the DNA is TGCAGTGCCAGGAGGATCGGAGGCAGGGGAGAATGGGAGCAGTTCTTC.